This T cell receptor (beta chain) derives from a study of shared clonotypes between healthy human individuals. The CDR3 is 18 amino acids. CDR1 is MNHNS, CDR2 SASEGT, per germline. The germline V and J ends were trimmed by 0 bases and 0 bases, with 14 bases remaining between them. Clones were sequenced by immunoSEQ multiplex PCR, and TCRdb holds only the in-frame ones, with some missing. Of over a million clones listed, more than 95% are singletons. The chain carries TRBV6-1 and TRBJ1-4, with D hard to call. The receptor's source is a man aged 25 to 45 in good health. The sequenced material came from naive CD4+ T cells sorted from blood. Subset in this sample: CD45RA+ positively selected. The CDR3 protein is CASSEAWRTYATNEKLFF. Here the CDR3 DNA reads TGTGCCAGCAGTGAAGCCTGGCGCACCTATGCAACTAATGAAAAACTGTTTTTT.